The rows below give T cell receptor beta chains drawn from one sample of a study of T cells after yellow fever vaccination. MiXCR, applied by TCRdb to the 5' RACE reads, yields one record per CDR3 protein. The sample lists under 250,000 distinct CDR3 sequences, 6% to 7.5% occurring once. Sequencing was performed on CD4+ T cells sorted from PBMCs, taken 15 days after the yellow fever booster vaccination. All receptors come from a man between 25 and 39 years old who received the YFV17D yellow fever vaccine. Both conserved end residues are part of each CDR3. D genes are given only for firm matches. The size entry is marked missing in some rows and otherwise reads once, few, many or a size class.

CDR3	DNA	size	V	J	D
CASSPPGPGQGDPSGRAYF	TGTGCCAGCAGTCCGCCCGGCCCGGGACAGGGAGACCCTAGCGGGAGGGCTTACTTC	-	TRBV28	TRBJ2-7	TRBD2
CSALRTSGTSYEQYF	TGCAGTGCTCTTCGGACTAGCGGAACTTCCTACGAGCAGTACTTC	few	TRBV20-1	TRBJ2-7	TRBD2
CASSLEWGTYEQYF	TGTGCCAGCAGCTTAGAGTGGGGTACCTACGAGCAGTACTTC	many	TRBV7-2	TRBJ2-7	-
CSARTGSEPQHF	TGCAGTGCTAGGACGGGATCGGAGCCCCAGCATTTT	few	TRBV20-1	TRBJ1-5	-
CASSLAGGIVLRTEAFF	TGTGCCAGCAGCTTAGCAGGGGGCATCGTGTTGAGAACTGAAGCTTTCTTT	-	TRBV7-9	TRBJ1-1	TRBD1
CASSPSPGLGGQTQYF	TGTGCCAGCAGTCCCTCGCCTGGACTGGGCGGGCAGACCCAGTACTTC	few	TRBV12-3/TRBV12-4	TRBJ2-5	-
CSAGTGTSGRAGELFF	TGCAGTGCCGGGACAGGGACTAGCGGGAGGGCCGGGGAGCTGTTTTTT	-	TRBV20-1	TRBJ2-2	TRBD2
CSARFGGGPIGELFF	TGCAGTGCTAGGTTCGGGGGAGGGCCGATCGGGGAGCTGTTTTTT	many	TRBV20-1	TRBJ2-2	TRBD2
CASSFGTSQETQYF	TGCGCCAGCAGCTTTGGAACCTCCCAAGAGACCCAGTACTTC	few	TRBV5-1	TRBJ2-5	-
CSARDSLAGGPYEQYF	TGCAGTGCTAGAGATTCGCTAGCGGGAGGGCCCTACGAGCAGTACTTC	many	TRBV20-1	TRBJ2-7	TRBD2
CASSPRQGAYQDGYTF	TGTGCCAGCAGCCCACGACAGGGTGCATATCAGGATGGCTACACCTTC	many	TRBV3-1	TRBJ1-2	TRBD1
CASSQAIGETQYF	TGTGCCAGCAGCCAAGCCATCGGAGAGACCCAGTACTTC	few	TRBV4-2	TRBJ2-5	-
CSADRVPDTQYF	TGCAGTGCTGACAGGGTCCCAGATACGCAGTATTTT	many	TRBV20-1	TRBJ2-3	TRBD1
CASSFYTVTQYF	TGCGCCAGCAGCTTCTACACAGTTACGCAGTATTTT	-	TRBV5-1	TRBJ2-3	-
CASALDSPLHF	TGTGCTAGTGCCCTGGACTCACCCCTCCACTTT	few	TRBV12-5	TRBJ1-6	-
CASSLGLGLEQYF	TGTGCCAGCTCATTGGGGCTAGGGTTGGAGCAGTACTTC	-	TRBV18	TRBJ2-7	-
CSATGTGGVYEQYF	TGCAGTGCCACCGGGACAGGGGGGGTCTACGAGCAGTACTTC	many	TRBV20-1	TRBJ2-7	TRBD1
CSARVGADTQYF	TGCAGTGCTAGAGTGGGCGCAGATACGCAGTATTTT	many	TRBV20-1	TRBJ2-3	-
CSADRGTGELFF	TGCAGCGCAGATCGGGGAACCGGGGAGCTGTTTTTT	-	TRBV29-1	TRBJ2-2	-
CASSYAIGETQYF	TGCGCCAGCAGCTACGCAATAGGCGAGACCCAGTACTTC	few	TRBV5-1	TRBJ2-5	-
CSLTGANEKLFF	TGCAGTTTGACAGGGGCTAATGAAAAACTGTTTTTT	-	TRBV20-1	TRBJ1-4	TRBD1
CASSPDLKNTEAFF	TGTGCCAGCTCACCAGACCTGAAGAACACTGAAGCTTTCTTT	many	TRBV18	TRBJ1-1	-
CASSQDLTNTEAFF	TGTGCCAGCAGCCAAGATTTGACGAACACTGAAGCTTTCTTT	many	TRBV7-9	TRBJ1-1	-
CASSLGQGQETQYF	TGCGCCAGCAGCCTCGGACAGGGCCAAGAGACCCAGTACTTC	many	TRBV5-1	TRBJ2-5	TRBD1
CSARAGGVNTEAFF	TGCAGTGCTAGAGCTGGGGGGGTGAACACTGAAGCTTTCTTT	-	TRBV20-1	TRBJ1-1	-
CASSPLGTGKAGANVLTF	TGTGCCAGCTCACCCTTAGGGACAGGGAAGGCAGGGGCCAACGTCCTGACTTTC	few	TRBV18	TRBJ2-6	TRBD1
CASSSGGGTVYNEQFF	TGCGCCAGCAGCTCGGGGGGCGGGACCGTCTACAATGAGCAGTTCTTC	many	TRBV5-1	TRBJ2-1	-
CASIRDRGSDNEQFF	TGTGCCAGCATACGGGACAGGGGGTCTGACAATGAGCAGTTCTTC	many	TRBV2	TRBJ2-1	TRBD1
CASSNPPGGQYF	TGTGCCAGCAGTAACCCCCCAGGGGGACAGTACTTC	many	TRBV12-3/TRBV12-4	TRBJ2-7	TRBD1
CASSPLAGYTGELFF	TGTGCCAGCAGTCCACTAGCGGGTTACACCGGGGAGCTGTTTTTT	-	TRBV14	TRBJ2-2	TRBD2
CASSLKTSGVLYNEQFF	TGTGCCAGCAGTTTAAAGACTAGCGGGGTCCTTTACAATGAGCAGTTCTTC	many	TRBV12-3/TRBV12-4	TRBJ2-1	TRBD2
CSARETSGSGFTGELFF	TGCAGTGCTAGAGAGACTAGCGGGAGCGGTTTTACCGGGGAGCTGTTTTTT	few	TRBV20-1	TRBJ2-2	TRBD2
CSVSGVERNIQYF	TGCAGCGTCTCAGGGGTGGAGAGAAACATTCAGTACTTC	few	TRBV29-1	TRBJ2-4	-
CASSFGSGIGSDTQYF	TGTGCCAGCAGCTTCGGTAGCGGGATCGGATCAGATACGCAGTATTTT	few	TRBV5-4	TRBJ2-3	TRBD2
CASSTDRGWNEQYF	TGTGCCAGCAGCACAGACAGGGGGTGGAACGAGCAGTACTTC	few	TRBV7-2	TRBJ2-7	TRBD1
CATRSNGYTF	TGTGCCACCAGGTCGAATGGCTACACCTTC	-	TRBV24-1	TRBJ1-2	-
CASSQQENTGELFF	TGTGCCAGCTCGCAACAGGAGAACACCGGGGAGCTGTTTTTT	many	TRBV18	TRBJ2-2	-
CASSNHLGLAGWYSGANVLTF	TGTGCCAGCAGCAACCATCTCGGCCTAGCGGGTTGGTACTCTGGGGCCAACGTCCTGACTTTC	-	TRBV11-1	TRBJ2-6	TRBD2
CASSPQGGGQTQYF	TGTGCCAGCAGTCCCCAAGGGGGGGGCCAGACCCAGTACTTC	many	TRBV2	TRBJ2-5	-
CASSEGGVAKNIQYF	TGCGCCAGCAGTGAAGGAGGGGTAGCCAAAAACATTCAGTACTTC	many	TRBV10-1	TRBJ2-4	-
CASSLRFDLPVGTDTQYF	TGTGCCAGCAGCTTGAGGTTCGACCTCCCCGTAGGCACAGATACGCAGTATTTT	few	TRBV5-5	TRBJ2-3	-
CASSMSGFTDTQYF	TGTGCCAGCAGTATGAGCGGATTCACAGATACGCAGTATTTT	few	TRBV28	TRBJ2-3	-
CASSVGFEQFF	TGTGCCAGCAGCGTAGGATTTGAGCAGTTCTTC	-	TRBV5-4	TRBJ2-1	-
CASSVRLTSGSDEQFF	TGTGCCAGCAGCGTCCGGTTGACTAGCGGGAGTGATGAGCAGTTCTTC	-	TRBV7-2	TRBJ2-1	TRBD2
CASSHAGGDYEQYF	TGTGCCAGCTCTCATGCGGGGGGGGACTACGAGCAGTACTTC	few	TRBV18	TRBJ2-7	TRBD2
CSGGTNEQYF	TGCAGCGGGGGAACGAACGAGCAGTACTTC	many	TRBV29-1	TRBJ2-7	-
CASSIRQAGLSYNEQFF	TGTGCCAGCAGCATTAGACAAGCGGGTCTCTCCTACAATGAGCAGTTCTTC	few	TRBV11-2	TRBJ2-1	-
CASSRTYNEQFF	TGTGCCAGCAGCCGGACTTACAATGAGCAGTTCTTC	few	TRBV3-1	TRBJ2-1	-
CSAPDGYNEQFF	TGCAGTGCGCCGGATGGCTACAATGAGCAGTTCTTC	few	TRBV20-1	TRBJ2-1	-
CASSGKLSYEQYF	TGCGCCAGCAGCGGGAAACTCTCCTACGAGCAGTACTTC	few	TRBV5-1	TRBJ2-7	-
CAISASPGTGGISHSYEQYF	TGTGCCATCAGCGCCAGTCCCGGGACAGGGGGCATCAGCCACTCCTACGAGCAGTACTTC	-	TRBV10-3	TRBJ2-7	TRBD1
CSARDQFNIQYF	TGCAGTGCTAGGGACCAGTTCAACATTCAGTACTTC	-	TRBV20-1	TRBJ2-4	-
CSGFGGTEAFF	TGCAGCGGTTTCGGGGGCACTGAAGCTTTCTTT	-	TRBV29-1	TRBJ1-1	-
CASSQKVDKQFF	TGTGCCAGCAGCCAGAAGGTGGATAAGCAGTTCTTC	-	TRBV12-3/TRBV12-4	TRBJ2-1	-
CASSPAASYEQYF	TGTGCTAGCAGCCCGGCGGCCTCCTACGAGCAGTACTTC	few	TRBV7-7	TRBJ2-7	-
CASSLDGRVDYEQYF	TGCGCCAGCAGCTTGGACGGGAGGGTCGACTACGAGCAGTACTTC	few	TRBV5-1	TRBJ2-7	TRBD2
CASSSTPGPLGEQFF	TGTGCCAGCAGCTCAACCCCCGGACCCCTTGGGGAGCAGTTCTTC	-	TRBV9	TRBJ2-1	-
CASKRVTEAFF	TGTGCCAGCAAAAGGGTAACTGAAGCTTTCTTT	many	TRBV28	TRBJ1-1	-
CASSLRDKVAYF	TGCGCCAGCAGCTTGCGGGACAAAGTCGCGTACTTC	few	TRBV5-1	TRBJ2-5	-